The 25 T cell receptor beta chains given below trace back to one sample, sequenced in a study of cytomegalovirus exposure and HLA in healthy donors. Primers for the PCR totalled 60 Vbeta and 13 Jbeta. Assay used: immunoSEQ multiplex PCR; TCRdb lists only in-frame clones, some missing. This sample's table reports 70,000 to 75,000 clones. Sequencing was done on a sample of PBMCs. The receptors were sampled from a female donor in good health and CMV-seropositive.

The chain is built from TRBV6-4 and TRBJ2-7; TRBD1 matches at 7 bases. V lost 4 bases and J lost 3; bases outside the gene matches: 6. The CDR3 is 14 residues long. Germline CDR1 is MRHNA and CDR2 is SNTAGT. Written as DNA, the CDR3 is TGTGCCAGCAGTGGACAGGGTCCCCACTACGAGCAGTACTTC. This translates into CASSGQGPHYEQYF.

The CDR3 reads CASSLSGTGPYEQYF. For the CDR3, the DNA is TGTGCCAGCAGCTTATCCGGGACAGGGCCCTACGAGCAGTACTTC. This chain links TRBV6-6 with TRBJ2-7; 9 bases agree with TRBD1. The CDR3 has 15 amino acids. In germline, CDR1 is MNHNY, CDR2 SVGAGI (reference sequence). The V gene end was trimmed by 6 bases and the J gene end by 2 bases; junction bases not matched to a gene: 8.

This chain links TRBV7-2 with TRBJ1-1; TRBD1 matches 7 bases. The junction had 5 bases not matched to a gene; V was cut back by 5 bases and J by 2 bases. The length of the CDR3 is 14 residues. The germline V gene encodes CDR1 SGHTA and CDR2 FQGNSA. Here the CDR3 DNA reads TGTGCCAGCAGCACTAGGGGGCTCAACACTGAAGCTTTCTTT. Its protein is CASSTRGLNTEAFF.

This chain connects TRBV4-2 to TRBJ2-7, with 12 bases identical to TRBD1. The germline V gene encodes CDR1 LGHNA and CDR2 YNFKEQ. CDR3 length equals 19 residues. J lost 7 bases, V lost 1 base, and 17 bases had no gene match. CDR3 loop: CASSQGDRGPEGAPREQYF. CDR3 DNA: TGTGCCAGCAGCCAAGGGGACAGGGGGCCCGAGGGGGCCCCTCGAGAGCAGTACTTC.

CDR3 sequence reads: CASSSGDGAPSGYTF. DNA of the CDR3: TGTGCCAGCAGTAGCGGGGACGGGGCACCTTCTGGCTACACCTTC. The rearrangement uses TRBV28 and TRBJ1-2; weak D call: TRBD1 (5 bases). V was cut by 5 bases and J by 7 bases, with 20 bases left in between. Germline assignment: CDR1 MDHEN and CDR2 SYDVKM. The CDR3 is made up of 15 amino acids.

The chain has TRBV29-1 and TRBJ2-7; 11 bases match TRBD1. There are 13 residues in the CDR3. Trimming removed 6 bases from V and 3 bases from J; junction bases left unmatched: 4. CDR1 is SQVTM, CDR2 ANQGSEA, per germline. CDR3 amino acids: CSVPGQGGYEQYF. The CDR3 DNA is TGCAGCGTCCCGGGACAGGGGGGCTACGAGCAGTACTTC.

The chain links TRBV11-2 to TRBJ1-6; D may be TRBD1 (5 bases). CDR3 length equals 17 residues. Germline CDR1 is SGHAT and CDR2 is FQNNGV. The V end lost 5 bases, the J end lost 7 bases, and 21 bases lay between the germline ends. CDR3 DNA sequence: TGTGCCAGCAGCCCCAATGACGGTAGGGGTCGGAATTCACCCCTCCACTTT. Amino acid sequence: CASSPNDGRGRNSPLHF.

The chain links TRBV6-5 to TRBJ2-5; 9 bases are shared with TRBD2. The germline CDR1 and CDR2 sequences are MNHEY and SVGAGI. The CDR3 consists of 15 residues. V was clipped by 4 bases and J by 2 bases; unmatched bases: 5. CDR3 in amino acids: CASSSSGGRQETQYF. As DNA, the CDR3 is TGTGCCAGCAGTTCCAGCGGGGGGCGACAAGAGACCCAGTACTTC.

The rearrangement links TRBV18 to TRBJ1-1; TRBD1 might be the D (5 bases). Germline V CDR1 and CDR2: KGHSH, LQKENI. This CDR3 is built from 14 residues. Trimming left V 3 bases short and J 0 bases short, with 8 bases between. In nucleotides, the CDR3 is TGTGCCAGCTCACCCCTGGGGCTGAACACTGAAGCTTTCTTT. Encoded protein: CASSPLGLNTEAFF.

The V call is TRBV7-3, the J call TRBJ1-1; D remains ambiguous. Germline CDR1 reads SGHTA; CDR2 reads FQGTGA. Trimming stripped 4 bases from V and 3 bases from J, with 9 bases between. CDR3 length: 13 residues. CDR3 nucleotide sequence: TGTGCCAGCAGCTCCCTCGGGTACACTGAAGCTTTCTTT. This gives the protein CASSSLGYTEAFF.

The chain is built from TRBV7-9 and TRBJ2-2, with D perhaps matching TRBD1 (6 bases). The CDR3 consists of 13 residues. With 6 bases removed from V and 9 bases from J, the gap between germline ends came to 14 bases. CDR1 and CDR2 (germline): SEHNR, FQNEAQ (reference sequence). The CDR3 region has the DNA TGTGCCAGCAGAGACAGGTTCGCAAGGGAGCTGTTTTTT. Its translation is CASRDRFARELFF. The complete variable domain, with remaining parts taken from reference TRBV7-9 and TRBJ2-2, reads DTGVSQNPRHKITKRGQNVTFRCDPISEHNRLYWYRQTLGQGPEFLTYFQNEAQLEKSRLLSDRFSAERPKGSFSTLEIQRTEQGDSAMYLCASRDRFARELFFGEGSRLTVL.

The chain has TRBV29-1 and TRBJ2-3; 7 bases match TRBD2. The J segment lost 6 bases and the V segment lost 3 bases, leaving 12 bases of the junction unmatched. The germline V gene encodes CDR1 SQVTM and CDR2 ANQGSEA. The CDR3 loop spans 15 amino acids. CDR3 loop: CSVEGGSEGLDTQYF. DNA of the CDR3: TGCAGCGTTGAGGGGGGGTCGGAGGGACTTGATACGCAGTATTTT.

This chain connects TRBV29-1 to TRBJ2-1; D possibly corresponds to TRBD1 (5 bases). Trimming stripped 4 bases from V and 0 bases from J, with 13 bases between. The V gene's germline CDR1 is SQVTM and CDR2 ANQGSEA. The length of the CDR3 is 15 residues. The CDR3 DNA is TGCAGCGTTGGATACAGGTCAAGCTCCTACAATGAGCAGTTCTTC. It is translated as CSVGYRSSSYNEQFF.

The CDR3 nucleotides read TGTGCCAGCAGCTTAGAGTGGAGCTCCTATAATTCACCCCTCCACTTT. This gives the protein CASSLEWSSYNSPLHF. This chain uses TRBV7-2 with TRBJ1-6; D call uncertain. Germline loops: CDR1 SGHTA, CDR2 FQGNSA. Trimming removed 1 base at V and 0 bases at J, with 7 bases between. This CDR3 is 16 amino acids long. Using reference TRBV7-2 and TRBJ1-6 for the parts outside the CDR3, the full variable domain is GAGVSQSPSNKVTEKGKDVELRCDPISGHTALYWYRQSLGQGLEFLIYFQGNSAPDKSGLPSDRFSAERTGGSVSTLTIQRTQQEDSAVYLCASSLEWSSYNSPLHFGNGTRLTVT.

The chain's CDR3 is CASSDSLIAGGPDEQFF. CDR3 DNA: TGTGCCAGCAGCGATTCCCTTATAGCGGGGGGGCCGGATGAGCAGTTCTTC. The V and J genes are TRBV7-3 and TRBJ2-1, with 11 bases aligning to TRBD2. After removal of 5 bases from V and 8 bases from J, the junction contained 14 bases not matched to a gene. The CDR3 is made up of 17 amino acids. Germline V gives CDR1 SGHTA, CDR2 FQGTGA.

The chain uses TRBV29-1 and TRBJ2-5; 8 bases agree with TRBD1. The germline CDR1 and CDR2 sequences are SQVTM and ANQGSEA. There are 14 residues in the CDR3. V shed 6 bases and J 4 bases; nucleotides not matched to a gene: 10. CDR3: CSVARDRLVETQYF. The CDR3 bases are TGCAGCGTAGCCCGGGACAGGTTAGTAGAGACCCAGTACTTC.

The chain employs TRBV28 and TRBJ1-2, with TRBD1 matching over 8 bases. Germline V gene data show CDR1 as MDHEN and CDR2 as SYDVKM. This CDR3 has 14 amino acids. V shed 5 bases, J shed 8 bases, and the junction held 10 bases outside the gene matches. CDR3 DNA sequence: TGTGCCAGCAGTCTATACGGGACAGGCATCGGCTACACCTTC. It encodes CASSLYGTGIGYTF.

This rearrangement joins TRBV18 to TRBJ2-3, with 12 positions matching TRBD2. The CDR3 is made up of 16 amino acids. Trimming at V came to 6 bases and at J to 3 bases, leaving 7 bases not matched to a gene. The V gene's germline CDR1 is KGHSH and CDR2 LQKENI. CDR3 protein: CASSSTSGSLTDTQYF. The CDR3 nucleotides are TGTGCCAGCTCGTCGACTAGCGGGAGTTTGACAGATACGCAGTATTTT.

The genes are TRBV15 and TRBJ2-5, with 7 bases aligning to TRBD2. CDR3 length: 15 residues. J lost 5 bases, V lost 3 bases, and 9 bases had no gene match. Per the germline V gene, CDR1 is LNHNV and CDR2 is YYDKDF (reference sequence). The CDR3 DNA is TGTGCCACCAGCAGTTCAGTGGGAGGGAGGGAGACCCAGTACTTC. Protein: CATSSSVGGRETQYF.

The chain is built from TRBV6-1 and TRBJ1-6; D possibly corresponds to TRBD1 (5 bases). The CDR3 has 18 amino acids. CDR1 is MNHNS and CDR2 is SASEGT in the germline V gene. The V end was cut by 4 bases, the J end by 4 bases, with 20 bases between. The CDR3 DNA follows: TGTGCCAGCAGTGTGGCCCGGGGGACTCTTAGGTATAATTCACCCCTCCACTTT. This sequence encodes CASSVARGTLRYNSPLHF.

The chain has TRBV19 and TRBJ1-2; tentatively, D is TRBD1 (5 bases). The CDR3 consists of 14 residues. Trimming shortened V by 6 bases and J by 7 bases, and 18 bases separated the two germline ends. Germline V gives CDR1 LNHDA, CDR2 SQIVND (reference sequence). The CDR3 DNA reads TGTGCCAGTAGCAACAGGCAGCTGGCCGGTGGCTACACCTTC. Its translation: CASSNRQLAGGYTF.

This rearrangement joins TRBV5-4 to TRBJ2-1; 10 bases align to TRBD2. Germline V gene sequence: CDR1 SGHNT, CDR2 YYREEE (reference sequence). V was clipped by 4 bases and J by 9 bases; unmatched bases: 13. This CDR3 region has 16 residues. CDR3 amino acids: CASSGGKLAGLTEQFF. CDR3 in DNA: TGTGCCAGCAGCGGGGGGAAACTAGCGGGATTGACTGAGCAGTTCTTC.

The chain links TRBV18 to TRBJ2-7; D is undetermined. The CDR3 length is 12 residues. CDR1 is KGHSH and CDR2 is LQKENI in the germline V gene. Between the trimmed V and J ends, which lost 6 bases and 2 bases, there was a span of 8 bases. As DNA, the CDR3 is TGTGCCAGCTCGGGCCAGACCTACGAGCAGTACTTC. Translating gives CASSGQTYEQYF.

The V and J genes are TRBV19 and TRBJ1-1; no reliable D call. Germline CDR1 reads LNHDA; CDR2 reads SQIVND (reference sequence). The CDR3 has 13 residues. Trimming stripped 7 bases from V and 4 bases from J, with 13 bases between. This chain's CDR3 is CASTIPGGTEAFF. CDR3 DNA sequence: TGTGCCAGTACCATACCTGGCGGCACTGAAGCTTTCTTT.

The chain joins TRBV5-5 to TRBJ2-2, with D possibly matching TRBD1 (6 bases). V lost 4 bases and J 3 bases, leaving 13 bases between the germline ends. The CDR3 runs 15 residues. The germline V gene has CDR1 SGHKS and CDR2 YYEKEE (reference sequence). The CDR3 nucleotides read TGTGCCAGCAGCGCCCGGGACACCTACACCGGGGAGCTGTTTTTT. Its translation: CASSARDTYTGELFF.